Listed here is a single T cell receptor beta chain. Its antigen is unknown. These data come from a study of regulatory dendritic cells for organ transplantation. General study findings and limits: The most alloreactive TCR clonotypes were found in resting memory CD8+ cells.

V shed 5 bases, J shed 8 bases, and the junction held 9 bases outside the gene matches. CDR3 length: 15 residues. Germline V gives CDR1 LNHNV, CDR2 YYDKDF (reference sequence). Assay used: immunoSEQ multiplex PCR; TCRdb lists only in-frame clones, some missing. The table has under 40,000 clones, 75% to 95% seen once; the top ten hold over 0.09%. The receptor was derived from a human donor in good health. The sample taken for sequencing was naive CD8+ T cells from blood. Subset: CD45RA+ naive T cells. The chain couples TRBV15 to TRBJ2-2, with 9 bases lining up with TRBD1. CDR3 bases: TGTGCCACCAGCGCGGACAGGGGATGGAGGGGGGAGCTGTTTTTT. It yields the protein CATSADRGWRGELFF.